Detailed here is one TCR beta chain. V was shortened by 1 base and J by 2 bases, with 16 bases between the two germline ends. Germline lookup yields CDR1 SGHRS and CDR2 YFSETQ. The CDR3 is made up of 16 amino acids. These data come from a study of blood T cells in healthy people across ages. Then a second PCR, running about 7 to 11 cycles, was carried out with a sample-barcoded 5' primer and a J-beta primer mix. TCRdb passed the 5' RACE reads through MiXCR, listing each CDR3 protein once. The sample carries hundreds of thousands of distinct CDR3 sequences, around 50% recorded once. Input material: blood. The chain couples TRBV5-1 to TRBJ2-7; possibly TRBD2 for D (5 bases). This receptor was obtained from a man aged 35 to 55 in good health. CDR3 loop: CASSLLSGSIPYEQYF. CDR3 bases: TGCGCCAGCAGCTTGCTCTCGGGATCCATCCCCTACGAGCAGTACTTC.